Reported below is one T cell receptor beta chain. These data are taken from a study of blood T cell repertoires in COVID-19. Germline CDR1 reads SNHLY; CDR2 reads FYNNEI. This CDR3 spans 11 amino acids. After removal of 8 bases from V and 3 bases from J, the junction contained 0 bases not matched to a gene. The method was immunoSEQ multiplex PCR; TCRdb's version includes in-frame clones alone and lacks a portion of them. The sample contains some 270,000 clones, just under 90% of which appear only once. This TCR was sampled from a woman aged 25 to 45 with acute COVID-19. This chain joins TRBV2 and TRBJ2-5, with 7 bases lining up with TRBD2. Sequenced: PBMCs or T cells enriched from blood (not recorded which). The CDR3: CASGGEETQYF. The DNA of the CDR3 is TGTGCCAGCGGGGGGGAAGAGACCCAGTACTTC.